A single sample is the source of the 3 T cell receptor beta chains below, sequenced in a study of blood T cell repertoires in COVID-19. Profiling relied on immunoSEQ multiplex PCR, and the TCRdb table lists in-frame clones only, not all of them. Here the sample spans 240,000 or so clones, approximately 82% being singletons. Specimen: peripheral blood. The receptors derive from an elderly woman with acute or convalescent COVID-19.

The V and J genes are TRBV19 and TRBJ1-1; 9 bases map to TRBD1. With V trimmed by 7 bases and J by 5 bases, 11 bases remained unmatched. Germline lookup yields CDR1 LNHDA and CDR2 SQIVND (reference sequence). The CDR3 length is 15 residues. The CDR3 is CASTGQGYFGTEAFF. CDR3 sequence (DNA): TGTGCCAGTACGGGACAGGGCTATTTTGGAACTGAAGCTTTCTTT. Based on the CDR3 plus reference TRBV19 and TRBJ1-1, the full variable domain is DGGITQSPKYLFRKEGQNVTLSCEQNLNHDAMYWYRQDPGQGLRLIYYSQIVNDFQKGDIAEGYSVSREKKESFPLTVTSAQKNPTAFYLCASTGQGYFGTEAFFGQGTRLTVV.

The J gene is TRBJ2-7, the V gene TRBV4-2, with 8 bases identical to TRBD2. The CDR3 totals 15 residues. Germline loops: CDR1 LGHNA, CDR2 YNFKEQ. The J segment lost 6 bases and the V segment lost 0 bases, leaving 7 bases of the junction unmatched. In DNA, the CDR3 is TGTGCCAGCAGCCAAGATTACGGGCTAGCGGGCGAGCAGTACTTC. Its protein product is CASSQDYGLAGEQYF.

This rearrangement joins TRBV14 to TRBJ2-7, with TRBD2 matching 10 bases. Germline CDR1 and CDR2: SGHDN and FVKESK. There are 16 residues in the CDR3. V shed 3 bases, J shed 7 bases, and the junction held 12 bases outside the gene matches. CDR3 nucleotides: TGTGCCAGCAGCCAGGGGAGCGGGGGGGCTTTTCGAGAGCAGTACTTC. Amino acids: CASSQGSGGAFREQYF.